One and the same sample provided the 12 T cell receptor beta chains below, sequenced in a study of blood T cell repertoires in COVID-19. Generated by immunoSEQ multiplex PCR, the TCRdb table keeps only in-frame clones and is missing some. Of about 310,000 clones detected, more than 75% appear once; the ten largest clones hold around 8%. The sequenced sample was peripheral blood. These receptors were taken from a woman aged 45-65 years who had recovered from COVID-19.

The V call is TRBV5-1, the J call TRBJ2-3; no reliable D call. The V end was cut by 3 bases, the J end by 0 bases, with 11 bases between. This CDR3 region has 15 residues. Germline CDR1 is SGHRS and CDR2 is YFSETQ. CDR3 residues: CASSSRLSSTDTQYF. In DNA, the CDR3 is TGCGCCAGCAGCTCCAGGCTTTCTAGCACAGATACGCAGTATTTT.

The rearrangement uses TRBV25-1 and TRBJ1-4, with TRBD1 as a possible D gene (6 bases). The CDR3 has 17 residues. Germline CDR1 reads MGHDK; CDR2 reads SYGVNS. V shed 1 base and J shed 5 bases, with 17 bases lying between them. The CDR3 spells CASSESYHDRRNEKLFF. The CDR3, as DNA: TGTGCCAGCAGTGAATCATATCACGACAGGCGGAATGAAAAACTGTTTTTT.

The J gene is TRBJ1-5, the V gene TRBV19; D perhaps matches TRBD1 (5 bases). CDR1 is LNHDA, CDR2 SQIVND, per germline (reference sequence). The CDR3 sequence is 15 residues long. V was clipped by 3 bases and J by 0 bases, with 9 bases between them. This CDR3 is CASSMTANSNQPQHF. The CDR3 DNA follows: TGTGCCAGTAGTATGACAGCTAATAGCAATCAGCCCCAGCATTTT.

J is TRBJ1-1 and V is TRBV18; D is undetermined. This CDR3 comprises 13 residues. Germline V gives CDR1 KGHSH, CDR2 LQKENI. V lost 2 bases to trimming and J lost 5 bases, with 9 bases between them. The CDR3 bases are TGTGCCAGCTCACCATTCGGCGGGACTGAAGCTTTCTTT. Protein sequence: CASSPFGGTEAFF.

This clone was recorded a few times. The CDR3 region is CSVWTAYNEQFF. As DNA, the CDR3 is TGCAGCGTGTGGACAGCCTACAATGAGCAGTTCTTC. This chain uses TRBV29-1 with TRBJ2-1, with TRBD1 as a possible D gene (6 bases). Trimming took 6 bases from V and 2 from J, leaving 8 bases between them. Per germline, CDR1 SQVTM and CDR2 ANQGSEA. CDR3 length: 12 residues.

This sequence joins TRBV4-1 and TRBJ1-6, with TRBD1 matching over 8 bases. The CDR3 runs 15 residues. CDR1 MGHRA and CDR2 YSYEKL come from the germline V gene. Trimming at V came to 1 base and at J to 8 bases, leaving 4 bases not matched to a gene. CDR3 DNA sequence: TGCGCCAGCAGCCAAGTTGGGACAGGCCATTCACCCCTCCACTTT. As protein: CASSQVGTGHSPLHF.

The V gene is TRBV6-6, the J gene TRBJ2-2, with D uncertain. Trimming took 7 bases from V and 1 from J, leaving 10 bases between them. Germline CDR1 MNHNY, CDR2 SVGAGI (reference sequence). The CDR3 loop spans 14 amino acids. CDR3 protein: CASKTRVNTGELFF. As DNA, the CDR3 is TGTGCCAGCAAAACACGGGTGAACACCGGGGAGCTGTTTTTT.

The rearrangement uses TRBV15 and TRBJ1-2; unclear D gene. V was trimmed by 3 bases and J by 8 bases, leaving 13 bases between them. The CDR3 totals 13 residues. The V gene's germline CDR1 is LNHNV and CDR2 YYDKDF (reference sequence). DNA of the CDR3: TGTGCCACCAGCAGCAGAGGACTTTTCGGCTACACCTTC. This gives the protein CATSSRGLFGYTF.

The rearrangement uses TRBV5-1 and TRBJ2-2, with D tentatively TRBD1 (6 bases). There are 14 residues in the CDR3. CDR1 SGHRS and CDR2 YFSETQ come from the germline V gene. V dropped 3 bases and J dropped 1 base, with 7 bases sitting between them. CDR3 bases: TGCGCCAGCAGCTCACAGGGGAACACCGGGGAGCTGTTTTTT. It codes for CASSSQGNTGELFF.

This chain connects TRBV30 to TRBJ2-7, with 7 nucleotides matching TRBD2. CDR3 length: 15 residues. Unmatched junction bases numbered 12, after V lost 0 bases and J lost 7 bases. Germline values: CDR1 GTSNPN, CDR2 SVGIG (reference sequence). The CDR3 region is CAWSVGSGGREEQYF. In DNA form, the CDR3 reads TGTGCCTGGAGTGTTGGGTCTGGGGGGAGGGAAGAGCAGTACTTC.

This clone appeared a few times. This rearrangement joins TRBV28 to TRBJ2-1; 9 nucleotides align to TRBD2. V dropped 5 bases and J dropped 0; count of bases not matched to a gene: 17. CDR3 length: 20 amino acids. The V gene's germline CDR1 is MDHEN and CDR2 SYDVKM. The chain's CDR3 is CASSPPGLARLLASYNEQFF. Here the CDR3 DNA reads TGTGCCAGCAGTCCCCCGGGACTAGCACGATTACTAGCCTCCTACAATGAGCAGTTCTTC.

The V and J genes are TRBV7-3 and TRBJ2-1; maybe TRBD2 (6 bases). Germline V lookup: CDR1 SGHTA, CDR2 FQGTGA. The CDR3 length is 14 residues. With 10 bases removed from V and 5 bases from J, the gap between germline ends came to 18 bases. CDR3 residues: CATGEGGNNNEQFF. CDR3 in DNA: TGTGCCACCGGGGAAGGCGGGAACAACAATGAGCAGTTCTTC.